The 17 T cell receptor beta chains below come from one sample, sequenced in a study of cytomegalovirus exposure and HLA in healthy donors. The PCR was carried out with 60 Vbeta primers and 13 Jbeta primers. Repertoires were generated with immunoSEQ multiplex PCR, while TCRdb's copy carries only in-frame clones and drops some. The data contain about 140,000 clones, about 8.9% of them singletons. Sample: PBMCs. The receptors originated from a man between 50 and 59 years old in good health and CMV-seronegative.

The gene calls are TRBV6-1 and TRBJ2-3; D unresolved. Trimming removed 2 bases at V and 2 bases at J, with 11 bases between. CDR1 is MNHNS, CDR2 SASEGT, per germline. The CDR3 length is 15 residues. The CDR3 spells CASSEFRPFTDTQYF. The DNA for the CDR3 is TGTGCCAGCAGTGAATTTCGTCCCTTCACAGATACGCAGTATTTT.

Here the CDR3 reads CASSHTTSGRDNEQFF. The CDR3 DNA reads as TGTGCCAGCAGTCACACGACTAGCGGGAGGGACAATGAGCAGTTCTTC. The rearrangement links TRBV28 to TRBJ2-1, with 14 bases fitting TRBD2. CDR1 and CDR2 from the germline V gene are MDHEN and SYDVKM. This CDR3 has 16 residues. The J segment lost 5 bases and the V segment lost 5 bases, leaving 5 bases of the junction unmatched.

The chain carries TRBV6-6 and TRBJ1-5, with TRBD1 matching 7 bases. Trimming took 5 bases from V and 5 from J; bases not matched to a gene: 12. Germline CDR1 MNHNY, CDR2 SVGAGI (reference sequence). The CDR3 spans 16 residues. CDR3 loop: CASSTTTAGGYQPQHF. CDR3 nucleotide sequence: TGTGCCAGCAGTACTACCACGGCAGGGGGGTATCAGCCCCAGCATTTT.

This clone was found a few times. In DNA form, the CDR3 reads TGTGCCAGCAGTGCATCCAGGGGGGTTCAGACCCAGTACTTC. Translating gives CASSASRGVQTQYF. This chain uses TRBV2 with TRBJ2-5; D is perhaps TRBD1 (7 bases). The germline CDR1 and CDR2 sequences are SNHLY and FYNNEI. This CDR3 region has 14 residues. V was pared by 4 bases and J by 6 bases, with 15 bases between.

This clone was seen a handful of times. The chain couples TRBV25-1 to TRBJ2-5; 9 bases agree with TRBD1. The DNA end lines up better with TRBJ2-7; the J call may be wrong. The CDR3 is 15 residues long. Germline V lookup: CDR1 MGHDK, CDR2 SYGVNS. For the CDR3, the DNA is TGTGCCAGCAGTAAACCGGGACAGGGTGTTTACGAGCAGTACTTC. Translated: CASSKPGQGVYEQYF.

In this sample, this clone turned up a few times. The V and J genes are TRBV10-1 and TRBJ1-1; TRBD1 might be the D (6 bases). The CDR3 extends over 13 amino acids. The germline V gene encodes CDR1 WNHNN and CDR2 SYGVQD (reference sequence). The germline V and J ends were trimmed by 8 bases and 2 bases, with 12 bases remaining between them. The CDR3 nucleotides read TGCGCCAGCCAGGACAGTCTTAACACTGAAGCTTTCTTT. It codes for CASQDSLNTEAFF.

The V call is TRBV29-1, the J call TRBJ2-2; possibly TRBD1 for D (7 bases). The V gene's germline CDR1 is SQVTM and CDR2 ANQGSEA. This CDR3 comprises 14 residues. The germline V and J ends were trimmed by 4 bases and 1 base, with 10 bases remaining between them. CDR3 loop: CSVVQGGNTGELFF. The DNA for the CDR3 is TGCAGCGTTGTTCAGGGGGGGAACACCGGGGAGCTGTTTTTT.

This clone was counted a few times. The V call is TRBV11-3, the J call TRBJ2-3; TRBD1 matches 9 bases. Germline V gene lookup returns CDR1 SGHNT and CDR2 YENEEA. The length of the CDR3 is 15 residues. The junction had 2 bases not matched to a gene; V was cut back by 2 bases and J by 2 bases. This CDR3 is CASSLTGGYTDTQYF. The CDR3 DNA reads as TGTGCCAGCAGCTTAACAGGGGGCTACACAGATACGCAGTATTTT.

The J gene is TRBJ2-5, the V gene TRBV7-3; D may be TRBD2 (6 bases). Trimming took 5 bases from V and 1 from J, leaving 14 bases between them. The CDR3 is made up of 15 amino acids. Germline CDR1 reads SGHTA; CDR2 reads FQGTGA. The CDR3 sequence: CASSRSGTLQETQYF. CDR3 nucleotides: TGTGCCAGCAGCCGCTCGGGGACTCTCCAAGAGACCCAGTACTTC.

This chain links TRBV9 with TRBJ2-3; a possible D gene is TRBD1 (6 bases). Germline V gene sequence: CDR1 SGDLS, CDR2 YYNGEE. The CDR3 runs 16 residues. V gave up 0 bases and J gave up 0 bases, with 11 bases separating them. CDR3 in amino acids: CASSVGTGRSTDTQYF. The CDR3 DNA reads TGTGCCAGCAGCGTAGGCACAGGGCGTAGCACAGATACGCAGTATTTT.

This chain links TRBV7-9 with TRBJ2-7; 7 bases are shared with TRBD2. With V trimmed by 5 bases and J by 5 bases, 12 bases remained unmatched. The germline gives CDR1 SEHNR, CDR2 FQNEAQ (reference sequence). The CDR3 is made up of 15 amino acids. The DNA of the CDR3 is TGTGCCAGCAGCGGGCCGGGGAGGGGAGTCGACGAGCAGTACGTC. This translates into CASSGPGRGVDEQYV.

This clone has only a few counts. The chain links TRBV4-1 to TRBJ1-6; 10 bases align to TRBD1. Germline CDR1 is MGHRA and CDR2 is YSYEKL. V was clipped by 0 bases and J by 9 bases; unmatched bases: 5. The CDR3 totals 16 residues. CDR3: CASSQDPGQGVSPLHF. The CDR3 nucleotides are TGCGCCAGCAGCCAAGACCCCGGACAGGGGGTTTCACCCCTCCACTTT.

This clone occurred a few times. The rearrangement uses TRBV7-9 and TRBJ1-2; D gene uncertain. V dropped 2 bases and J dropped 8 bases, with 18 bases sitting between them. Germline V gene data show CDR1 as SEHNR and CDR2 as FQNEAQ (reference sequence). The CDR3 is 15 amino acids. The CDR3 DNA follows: TGTGCCAGCAGCTTAAAAGAAGACCGGCGGTGGGGCTACACCTTC. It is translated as CASSLKEDRRWGYTF. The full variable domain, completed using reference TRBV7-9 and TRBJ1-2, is DTGVSQNPRHKITKRGQNVTFRCDPISEHNRLYWYRQTLGQGPEFLTYFQNEAQLEKSRLLSDRFSAERPKGSFSTLEIQRTEQGDSAMYLCASSLKEDRRWGYTFGSGTRLTVV.

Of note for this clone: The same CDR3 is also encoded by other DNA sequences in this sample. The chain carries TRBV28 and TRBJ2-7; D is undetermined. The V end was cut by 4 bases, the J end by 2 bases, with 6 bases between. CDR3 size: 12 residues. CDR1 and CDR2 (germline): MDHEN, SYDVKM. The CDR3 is CASSSGTYEQYF. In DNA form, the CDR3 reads TGTGCCAGCAGTTCAGGAACCTACGAGCAGTACTTC.

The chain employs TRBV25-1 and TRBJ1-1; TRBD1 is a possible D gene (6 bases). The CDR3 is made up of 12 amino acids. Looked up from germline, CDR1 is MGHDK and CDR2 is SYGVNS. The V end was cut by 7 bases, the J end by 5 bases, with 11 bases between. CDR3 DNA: TGTGCCAGCACTGGGGGCCAAACTGAAGCTTTCTTT. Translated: CASTGGQTEAFF.

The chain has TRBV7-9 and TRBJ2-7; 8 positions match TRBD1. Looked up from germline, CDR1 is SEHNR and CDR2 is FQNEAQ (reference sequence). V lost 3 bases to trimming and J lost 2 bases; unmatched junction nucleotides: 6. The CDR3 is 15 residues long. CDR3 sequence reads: CASSFDRGATYEQYF. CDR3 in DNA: TGTGCCAGCAGCTTTGACAGGGGCGCCACCTACGAGCAGTACTTC.

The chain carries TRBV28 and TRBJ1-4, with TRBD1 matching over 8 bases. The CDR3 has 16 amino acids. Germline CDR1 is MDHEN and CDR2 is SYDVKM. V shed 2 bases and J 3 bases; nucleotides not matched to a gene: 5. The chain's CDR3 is CASSLSQQGANEKLFF. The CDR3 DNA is TGTGCCAGCAGTTTAAGCCAACAGGGGGCTAATGAAAAACTGTTTTTT.